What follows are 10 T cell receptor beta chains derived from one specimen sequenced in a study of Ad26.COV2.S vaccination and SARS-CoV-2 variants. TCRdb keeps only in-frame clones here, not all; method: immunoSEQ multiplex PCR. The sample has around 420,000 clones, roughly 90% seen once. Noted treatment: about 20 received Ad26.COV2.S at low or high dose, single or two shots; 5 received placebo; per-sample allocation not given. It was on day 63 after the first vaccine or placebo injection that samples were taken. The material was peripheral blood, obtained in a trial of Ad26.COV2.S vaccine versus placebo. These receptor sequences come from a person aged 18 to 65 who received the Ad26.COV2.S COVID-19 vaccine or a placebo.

CDR3 DNA: TGTGCCAGCAGTCTTTTCGGACAGGGGGCTGATAACTATGGCTACACCTTC. Its protein product is CASSLFGQGADNYGYTF. The chain is built from TRBV9 and TRBJ1-2, with 11 bases lining up with TRBD1. V was clipped by 5 bases and J by 1 base; unmatched bases: 10. CDR3 size: 17 residues. Germline-derived CDR1 and CDR2 are SGDLS and YYNGEE.

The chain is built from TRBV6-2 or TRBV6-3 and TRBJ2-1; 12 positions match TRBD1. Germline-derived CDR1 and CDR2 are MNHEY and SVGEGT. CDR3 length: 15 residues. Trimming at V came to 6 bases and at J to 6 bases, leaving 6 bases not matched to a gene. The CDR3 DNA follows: TGTGCCAGCAGCCGGGCGGGACAGGGGGCCAATGAGCAGTTCTTC. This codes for CASSRAGQGANEQFF.

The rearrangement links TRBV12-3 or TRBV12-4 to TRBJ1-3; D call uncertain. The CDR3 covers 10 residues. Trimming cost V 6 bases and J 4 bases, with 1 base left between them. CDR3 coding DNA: TGTGCCAGCAGCGGAAACACCATATATTTT. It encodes CASSGNTIYF.

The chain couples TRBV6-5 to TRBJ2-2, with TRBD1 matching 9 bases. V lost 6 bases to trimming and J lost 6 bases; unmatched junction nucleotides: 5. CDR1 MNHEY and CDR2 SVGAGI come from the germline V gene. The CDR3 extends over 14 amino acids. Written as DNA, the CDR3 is TGTGCCAGCAGACCGGGACAGGGTCCCGGGGAGCTGTTTTTT. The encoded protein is CASRPGQGPGELFF.

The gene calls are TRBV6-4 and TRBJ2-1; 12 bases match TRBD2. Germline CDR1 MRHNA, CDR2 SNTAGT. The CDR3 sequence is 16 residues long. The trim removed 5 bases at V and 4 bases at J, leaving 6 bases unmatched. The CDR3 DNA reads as TGTGCCAGCAGTACGGCTAGCGGGGGGGGATACAATGAGCAGTTCTTC. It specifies CASSTASGGGYNEQFF.

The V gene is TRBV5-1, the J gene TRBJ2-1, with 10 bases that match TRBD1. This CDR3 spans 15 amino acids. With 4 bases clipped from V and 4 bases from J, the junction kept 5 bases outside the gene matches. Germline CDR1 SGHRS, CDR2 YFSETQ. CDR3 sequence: CASSQRQGAYNEQFF. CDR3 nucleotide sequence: TGCGCCAGCAGCCAAAGACAGGGGGCGTACAATGAGCAGTTCTTC. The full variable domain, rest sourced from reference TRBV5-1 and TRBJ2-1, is KAGVTQTPRYLIKTRGQQVTLSCSPISGHRSVSWYQQTPGQGLQFLFEYFSETQRNKGNFPGRFSGRQFSNSRSEMNVSTLELGDSALYLCASSQRQGAYNEQFFGPGTRLTVL.

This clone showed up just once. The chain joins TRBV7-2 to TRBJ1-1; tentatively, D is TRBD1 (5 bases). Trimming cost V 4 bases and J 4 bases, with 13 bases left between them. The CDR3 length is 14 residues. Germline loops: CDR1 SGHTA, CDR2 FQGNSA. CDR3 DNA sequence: TGTGCCAGCAGCTACCCACCGGGGGGCACTGAAGCTTTCTTT. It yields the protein CASSYPPGGTEAFF.

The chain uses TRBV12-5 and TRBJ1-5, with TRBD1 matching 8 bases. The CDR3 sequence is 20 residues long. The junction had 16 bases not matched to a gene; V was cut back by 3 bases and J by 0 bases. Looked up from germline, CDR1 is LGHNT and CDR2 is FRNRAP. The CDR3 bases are TGTGCTAGTGGTTTTATGGGTAATTGGACAGGGCCCTATAGCAATCAGCCCCAGCATTTT. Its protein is CASGFMGNWTGPYSNQPQHF.

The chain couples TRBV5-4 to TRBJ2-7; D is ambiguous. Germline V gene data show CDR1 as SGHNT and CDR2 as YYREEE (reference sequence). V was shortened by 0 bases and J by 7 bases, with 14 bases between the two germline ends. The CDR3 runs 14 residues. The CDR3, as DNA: TGTGCCAGCAGCTTGGAGTGGTCTTCAGGTGAGCAGTACTTC. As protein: CASSLEWSSGEQYF.

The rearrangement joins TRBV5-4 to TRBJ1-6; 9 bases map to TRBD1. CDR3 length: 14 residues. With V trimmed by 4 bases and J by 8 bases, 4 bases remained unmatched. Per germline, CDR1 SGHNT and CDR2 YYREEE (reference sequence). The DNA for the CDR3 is TGTGCCAGCAGCGCGGGACAGGGCGATTCACCCCTCCACTTT. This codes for CASSAGQGDSPLHF.